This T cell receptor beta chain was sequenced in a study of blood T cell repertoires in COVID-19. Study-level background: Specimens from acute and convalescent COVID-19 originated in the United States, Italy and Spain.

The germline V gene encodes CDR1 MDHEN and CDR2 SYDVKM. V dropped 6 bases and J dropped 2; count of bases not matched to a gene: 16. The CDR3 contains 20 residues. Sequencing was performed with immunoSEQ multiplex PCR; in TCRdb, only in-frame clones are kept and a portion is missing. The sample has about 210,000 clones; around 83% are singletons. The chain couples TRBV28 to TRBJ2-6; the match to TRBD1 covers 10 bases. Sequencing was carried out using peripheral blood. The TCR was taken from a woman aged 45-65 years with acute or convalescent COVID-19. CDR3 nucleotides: TGTGCCAGCAGCCTCAGGGGGTGGACAGGGGGGAACACTGGGGCCAACGTCCTGACTTTC. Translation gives CASSLRGWTGGNTGANVLTF.